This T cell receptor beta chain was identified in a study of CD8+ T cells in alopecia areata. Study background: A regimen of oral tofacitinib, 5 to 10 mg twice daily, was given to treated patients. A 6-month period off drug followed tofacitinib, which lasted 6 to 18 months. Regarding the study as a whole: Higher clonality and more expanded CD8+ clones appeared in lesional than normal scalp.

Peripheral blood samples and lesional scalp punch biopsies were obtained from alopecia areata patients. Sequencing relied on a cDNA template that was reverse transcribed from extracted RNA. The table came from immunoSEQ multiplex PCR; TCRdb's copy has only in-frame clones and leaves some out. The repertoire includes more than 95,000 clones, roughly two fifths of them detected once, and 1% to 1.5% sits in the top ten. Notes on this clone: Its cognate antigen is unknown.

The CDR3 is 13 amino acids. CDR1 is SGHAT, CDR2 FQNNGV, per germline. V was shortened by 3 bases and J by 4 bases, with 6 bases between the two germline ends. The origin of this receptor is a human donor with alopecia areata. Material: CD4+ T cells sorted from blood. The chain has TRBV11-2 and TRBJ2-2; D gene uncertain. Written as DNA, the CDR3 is TGTGCCAGCAGCTTTAGAGTCACCGGGGAGCTGTTTTTT. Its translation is CASSFRVTGELFF.